The sequence of this T cell receptor beta chain was determined in a study of OX40 agonist ivuxolimab in advanced cancers. Across the study: An agonistic human IgG2 monoclonal antibody against OX40 (CD134) was given.

This CDR3 is built from 18 residues. V dropped 4 bases and J dropped 2; count of bases not matched to a gene: 13. Germline assignment: CDR1 SGHRS and CDR2 YFSETQ. Clones were sequenced by immunoSEQ multiplex PCR, and TCRdb holds only the in-frame ones, with some missing. The table shows 55,000 to 75,000 clones, with roughly nine tenths occurring only once. The rearrangement links TRBV5-1 to TRBJ2-5; 11 nucleotides match TRBD1. This clonotype was obtained from an adult with an advanced solid tumor such as melanoma, head and neck, liver or kidney cancer. Source: CD4+ or CD8+ T cells sorted from blood, taken in a trial of the OX40 agonist ivuxolimab. CDR3 DNA: TGCGCCAGCAGCCGCGGGACAGGGGGTTCCGCTATTCAAGAGACCCAGTACTTC. This translates into CASSRGTGGSAIQETQYF.